The rows below give T cell receptor beta chains drawn from one sample of a study of blood T cell repertoires in COVID-19. Measured with immunoSEQ multiplex PCR; TCRdb has only the in-frame clones, and not every one. The sample lists some 150,000 clones, roughly 80% occurring once. The sample consisted of peripheral blood. Receptors were obtained from a human donor in a cohort sampled during active COVID-19. Both conserved end residues are part of each CDR3. The D gene is left open where the match is weak. Clone size appears in some rows only: once, few, many, or a class for an expanded clone.

v_call,d_call,clone_size,j_call,cdr3_nt,cdr3_aa
TRBV2,TRBD1,.,TRBJ1-2,TGTGCCAGCAGTGAGGGGACAGGGTCCTATGGCTACACCTTC,CASSEGTGSYGYTF
TRBV7-9,.,.,TRBJ2-3,TGTGCCAGCAGCTTAATGGGAGACTCCGCGGATACGCAGTATTTT,CASSLMGDSADTQYF
TRBV5-6,TRBD2,.,TRBJ2-5,TGTGCCAGCAGCTTACTAGCGGGAGGTGTAGAGACCCAGTACTTC,CASSLLAGGVETQYF
TRBV2,TRBD2,.,TRBJ2-1,TGTGCCAGCAGGGCACTAGCGGGATCTTACAATGAGCAGTTCTTC,CASRALAGSYNEQFF
TRBV7-8,.,.,TRBJ1-4,TGTGCCAGCAGCGGGCGGACACCTAATTCTGCAACTAATGAAAAACTGTTTTTT,CASSGRTPNSATNEKLFF
TRBV2,.,.,TRBJ2-7,TGTGCCAGCAAAAACGGGACATGGGCCTCCTACGAGCAGTACTTC,CASKNGTWASYEQYF
TRBV19,TRBD2,.,TRBJ2-1,TGTGCCAGCCGATTGGGACTAGCGGACTCACACAATGAGCAGTTCTTC,CASRLGLADSHNEQFF
TRBV19,TRBD1,.,TRBJ1-6,TGTGCCAGTAGTCCCTACAGGGGGGCCCTCCACTTT,CASSPYRGALHF
TRBV5-1,.,.,TRBJ1-5,TGCGCCAGCAGCTCCGACACTAATCAGCCCCAGCATTTT,CASSSDTNQPQHF
TRBV11-2,.,.,TRBJ2-1,TGTGCCAGCAGCTTAGCAGGAGGCAACAATGAGCAGTTCTTC,CASSLAGGNNEQFF
TRBV9,.,.,TRBJ1-2,TGTGCCAGCAGCGTAAACGGTAACTATGGCTACACCTTC,CASSVNGNYGYTF
TRBV10-3,TRBD1,.,TRBJ1-1,TGTGCCATCAGCCGCGGACAGGGGGCGGGAGTCTCTGAAGCTTTCTTT,CAISRGQGAGVSEAFF
TRBV7-2,TRBD2,.,TRBJ2-5,TGTGCCAGCAGCCGGACTAGATCTGGAGAGACCCAGTACTTC,CASSRTRSGETQYF
TRBV7-9,.,few,TRBJ1-1,TGTGCCAGCAGCCCCCCCCGTCGTCAGGAAAACACTGAAGCTTTCTTT,CASSPPRRQENTEAFF
TRBV6-1,.,once,TRBJ1-5,TGTGCCAGCAGTGAAATTGAGAATCAGCCCCAGCATTTT,CASSEIENQPQHF
TRBV9,TRBD1,.,TRBJ1-1,TGTGCCAGCAGCGTATCAGGGGGGTTTGGGGCGAACACTGAAGCTTTCTTT,CASSVSGGFGANTEAFF
TRBV28,.,.,TRBJ1-4,TGTGCCAGCAGTTTAACGGGGGAAACTAATGAAAAACTGTTTTTT,CASSLTGETNEKLFF
TRBV5-6,.,.,TRBJ2-3,TGTGCCAGCAGCCTGTCTGGGGGGGATACGCAGTATTTT,CASSLSGGDTQYF
TRBV7-2,TRBD2,.,TRBJ2-3,TGTGCCAGCAGCCCACAGGCGGGGGGTAGCGCAGATACGCAGTATTTT,CASSPQAGGSADTQYF
TRBV5-4,.,once,TRBJ1-2,TGTGCCAGCAGCGACAGAGCGGGCTACACCTTC,CASSDRAGYTF
TRBV27,TRBD1,.,TRBJ2-5,TGTGCCAGCAGTTTATCAAGGGGGCGAGGTCGAGAGACCCAGTACTTC,CASSLSRGRGRETQYF
TRBV3-1/TRBV3-2,.,.,TRBJ2-5,TGTGCCAGCAGCCAATTTTCGCCAGGGGGGGAGACCCAGTACTTC,CASSQFSPGGETQYF
TRBV11-2,TRBD1,.,TRBJ2-5,TGTGCCAGCAGCCCGGGGACAGGGCACCAAGAGACCCAGTACTTC,CASSPGTGHQETQYF